One and the same sample provided the 12 T cell receptor beta chains below, sequenced in a study of OX40 agonist ivuxolimab in advanced cancers. Generated by immunoSEQ multiplex PCR, the TCRdb table keeps only in-frame clones and is missing some. The sample carries tens of thousands of clones, 65% to 85% recorded once. The specimen comprised CD4+ or CD8+ T cells sorted from blood, sampled in a trial of the OX40 agonist ivuxolimab. All receptors come from an adult with an advanced solid tumor such as melanoma, head and neck, liver or kidney cancer.

J is TRBJ1-2 and V is TRBV4-3, with no clear D. With 0 bases removed from V and 7 bases from J, the gap between germline ends came to 24 bases. The germline gives CDR1 LGHNA, CDR2 YSLEER. The CDR3 runs to 18 residues. CDR3 bases: TGCGCCAGCAGCCAAGATCTGCCCCGGGGTTCAATTTGGCCTGGCTACACCTTC. This codes for CASSQDLPRGSIWPGYTF.

This clone was seen ten or more times. The chain employs TRBV11-2 and TRBJ2-1, with D possibly matching TRBD2 (7 bases). V was clipped by 1 base and J by 6 bases, with 13 bases between them. CDR3 length equals 15 residues. The V gene's germline CDR1 is SGHAT and CDR2 FQNNGV. Here the CDR3 reads CASSLVRGGLNEQFF. The CDR3 region has the DNA TGTGCCAGCAGCTTAGTGAGGGGGGGCCTCAATGAGCAGTTCTTC.

The V and J genes are TRBV6-5 and TRBJ2-1, with unresolved D. The germline V gene has CDR1 MNHEY and CDR2 SVGAGI. The CDR3 sequence is 13 residues long. V was clipped by 6 bases and J by 0 bases, with 6 bases between them. The CDR3 reads CASRQSSYNEQFF. In nucleotides, the CDR3 is TGTGCCAGCAGGCAGTCCTCCTACAATGAGCAGTTCTTC.

The chain joins TRBV2 to TRBJ1-5, with D hard to call. V was trimmed by 2 bases and J by 7 bases, leaving 12 bases between them. This CDR3 is built from 14 residues. The germline gives CDR1 SNHLY, CDR2 FYNNEI. DNA for the CDR3: TGTGCCAGCAGTGAAAACAAGGTAGTCCAGCCCCAGCATTTT. The encoded protein is CASSENKVVQPQHF. The full variable domain, its missing parts supplied by reference TRBV2 and TRBJ1-5, is EPEVTQTPSHQVTQMGQEVILRCVPISNHLYFYWYRQILGQKVEFLVSFYNNEISEKSEIFDDQFSVERPDGSNFTLKIRSTKLEDSAMYFCASSENKVVQPQHFGDGTRLSIL.

J is TRBJ1-2 and V is TRBV30, with D tentatively TRBD1 (5 bases). The CDR3 is 14 residues long. V was cut by 2 bases and J by 8 bases, with 18 bases left in between. Germline values: CDR1 GTSNPN, CDR2 SVGIG (reference sequence). Written as DNA, the CDR3 is TGTGCCTGGAGTTTGGGCAGGGCAAGCGAGGGCTACACCTTC. It yields the protein CAWSLGRASEGYTF.

The chain couples TRBV9 to TRBJ2-5; D perhaps matches TRBD1 (5 bases). From germline, CDR1 is SGDLS and CDR2 YYNGEE. Trimming stripped 2 bases from V and 4 bases from J, with 18 bases between. CDR3 length: 16 residues. The CDR3 DNA sequence: TGTGCCAGCAGCGTTACAGATGCAGGGATTGGAGAGACCCAGTACTTC. Translation: CASSVTDAGIGETQYF.

This clone was seen only a few times. The rearrangement uses TRBV7-3 and TRBJ1-2; perhaps TRBD1 as D (6 bases). V shed 5 bases and J shed 4 bases, with 23 bases lying between them. Germline CDR1 is SGHTA and CDR2 is FQGTGA. This CDR3 comprises 17 residues. The DNA of the CDR3 is TGTGCCAGCAGCCCCACGGGAGGGGGACTAGAGACCTATGGCTACACCTTC. This codes for CASSPTGGGLETYGYTF.

V and J are TRBV25-1 and TRBJ1-5; no reliable D call. V shed 3 bases and J shed 7 bases, with 10 bases lying between them. The length of the CDR3 is 13 residues. Germline loops: CDR1 MGHDK, CDR2 SYGVNS. The CDR3 is CASSDRLGQPQHF. CDR3 nucleotides: TGTGCCAGCAGTGATCGCTTAGGGCAGCCCCAGCATTTT.

The chain employs TRBV11-3 and TRBJ1-1; 11 bases fit TRBD1. Per the germline V gene, CDR1 is SGHNT and CDR2 is YENEEA. The junction had 0 bases not matched to a gene; V was cut back by 1 base and J by 8 bases. This CDR3 is built from 13 residues. In DNA form, the CDR3 reads TGTGCCAGCAGCTTAGGGGACAGGGGGGAAGCTTTCTTT. Translated: CASSLGDRGEAFF. Full variable domain (rest looked up from reference TRBV11-3 and TRBJ1-1): EAGVVQSPRYKIIEKKQPVAFWCNPISGHNTLYWYLQNLGQGPELLIRYENEEAVDDSQLPKDRFSAERLKGVDSTLKIQPAELGDSAVYLCASSLGDRGEAFFGQGTRLTVV.

This clone was seen only once. The chain combines TRBV5-1 with TRBJ2-7, with 10 positions matching TRBD1. CDR3 length: 16 residues. Looked up from germline, CDR1 is SGHRS and CDR2 is YFSETQ. Germline trimming cut 2 bases from V and 2 bases from J; bases unmatched to any gene: 7. Here the CDR3 reads CASSFPLTGGTYEQYF. CDR3 DNA: TGCGCCAGCAGCTTCCCTCTGACAGGGGGCACCTACGAGCAGTACTTC.

This clone was detected only once. V usage is TRBV6-5 and J usage is TRBJ2-7, with D uncertain. The germline gives CDR1 MNHEY, CDR2 SVGAGI. Trimming removed 3 bases from V and 7 bases from J, with 13 bases in between. The CDR3 sequence is 13 residues long. CDR3 amino acids: CASSYLAVGEQYF. The CDR3 region has the DNA TGTGCCAGCAGTTATCTCGCAGTCGGGGAGCAGTACTTC.

The chain combines TRBV4-1 with TRBJ1-2; D unresolved. Germline-derived CDR1 and CDR2 are MGHRA and YSYEKL. Trimming pared 4 bases from V and 2 bases from J, leaving 8 bases between. The CDR3 consists of 13 residues. For the CDR3, the DNA is TGCGCCAGCAGCCGCGACGGGAACTATGGCTACACCTTC. It codes for CASSRDGNYGYTF.